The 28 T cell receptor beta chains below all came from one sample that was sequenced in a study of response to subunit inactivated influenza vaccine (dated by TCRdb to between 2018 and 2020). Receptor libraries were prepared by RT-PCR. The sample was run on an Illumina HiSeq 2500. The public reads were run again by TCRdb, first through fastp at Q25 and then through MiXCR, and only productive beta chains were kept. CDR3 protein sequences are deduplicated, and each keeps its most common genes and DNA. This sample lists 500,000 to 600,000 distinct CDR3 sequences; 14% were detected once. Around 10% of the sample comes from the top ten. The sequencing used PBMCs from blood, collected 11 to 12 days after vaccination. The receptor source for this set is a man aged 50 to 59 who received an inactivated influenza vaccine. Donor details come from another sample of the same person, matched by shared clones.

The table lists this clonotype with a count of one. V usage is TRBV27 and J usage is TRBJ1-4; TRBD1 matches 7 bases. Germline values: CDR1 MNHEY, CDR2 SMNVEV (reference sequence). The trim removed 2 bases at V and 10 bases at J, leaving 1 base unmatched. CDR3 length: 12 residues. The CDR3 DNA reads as TGTGCCAGCAGTTTAGCAGGGGGAAAACTGTTTTTT. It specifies CASSLAGGKLFF.

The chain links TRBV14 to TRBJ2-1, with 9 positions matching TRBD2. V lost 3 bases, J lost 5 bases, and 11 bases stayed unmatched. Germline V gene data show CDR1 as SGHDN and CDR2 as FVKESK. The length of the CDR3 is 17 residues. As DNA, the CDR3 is TGTGCCAGCAGCCATCAAAGGTGGCTAGCGGGGAACAATGAGCAGTTCTTC. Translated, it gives CASSHQRWLAGNNEQFF.

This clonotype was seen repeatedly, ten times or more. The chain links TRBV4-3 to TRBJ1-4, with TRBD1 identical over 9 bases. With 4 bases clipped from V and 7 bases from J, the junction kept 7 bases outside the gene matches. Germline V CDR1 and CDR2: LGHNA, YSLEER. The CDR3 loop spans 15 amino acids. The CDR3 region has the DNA TGCGCCAGCAGCCCCGGGCGGGACAGGGCTGAAAAACTGTTTTTT. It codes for CASSPGRDRAEKLFF.

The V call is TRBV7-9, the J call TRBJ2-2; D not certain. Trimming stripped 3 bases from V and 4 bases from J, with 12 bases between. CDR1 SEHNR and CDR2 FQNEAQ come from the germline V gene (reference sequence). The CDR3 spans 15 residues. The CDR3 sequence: CASSFITPSTGELFF. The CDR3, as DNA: TGTGCCAGCAGCTTTATAACTCCCAGCACCGGGGAGCTGTTTTTT.

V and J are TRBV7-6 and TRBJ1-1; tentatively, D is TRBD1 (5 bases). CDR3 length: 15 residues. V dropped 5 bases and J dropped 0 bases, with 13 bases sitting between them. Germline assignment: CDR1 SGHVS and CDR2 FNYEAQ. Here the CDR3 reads CASSRVQGVNTEAFF. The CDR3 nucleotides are TGTGCCAGCAGCCGCGTCCAAGGGGTGAACACTGAAGCTTTCTTT.

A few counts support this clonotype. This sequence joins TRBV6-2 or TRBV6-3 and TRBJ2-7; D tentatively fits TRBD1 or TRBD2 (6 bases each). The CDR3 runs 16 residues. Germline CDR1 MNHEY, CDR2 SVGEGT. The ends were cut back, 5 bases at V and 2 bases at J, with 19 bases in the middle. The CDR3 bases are TGTGCCAGCAGTGACAGGAGGGGAGTGAGGGCCTACGAGCAGTACTTC. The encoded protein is CASSDRRGVRAYEQYF.

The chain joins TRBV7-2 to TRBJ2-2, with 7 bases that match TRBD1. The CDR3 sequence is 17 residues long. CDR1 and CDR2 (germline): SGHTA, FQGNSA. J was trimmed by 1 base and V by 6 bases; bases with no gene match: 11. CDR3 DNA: TGTGCCAGCAGAATTGCACCGGGACAGAGGAACACCGGGGAGCTGTTTTTT. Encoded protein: CASRIAPGQRNTGELFF.

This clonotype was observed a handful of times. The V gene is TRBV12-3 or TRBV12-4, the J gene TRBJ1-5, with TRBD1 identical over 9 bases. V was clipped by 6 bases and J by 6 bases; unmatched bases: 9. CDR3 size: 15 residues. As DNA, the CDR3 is TGTGCCAGCAGGTCTACAGGGGGCGACGGTCAGCCCCAGCATTTT. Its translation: CASRSTGGDGQPQHF.

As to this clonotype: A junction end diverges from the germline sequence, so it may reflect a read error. The CDR3 sequence is CASSSHGGSNTGDLFF. In DNA form, the CDR3 reads TGTGCCAGCAGTTCTCACGGGGGATCGAACACCGGGGATCTGTTTTTT. The chain employs TRBV28 and TRBJ2-2; perhaps TRBD2 as D (6 bases). Germline V gives CDR1 MDHEN, CDR2 SYDVKM. This CDR3 comprises 16 residues. The full variable domain, with the rest looked up from reference TRBV28 and TRBJ2-2, is DVKVTQSSRYLVKRTGEKVFLECVQDMDHENMFWYRQDPGLGLRLIYFSYDVKMKEKGDIPEGYSVSREKKERFSLILESASTNQTSMYLCASSSHGGSNTGDLFFGEGSRLTVL.

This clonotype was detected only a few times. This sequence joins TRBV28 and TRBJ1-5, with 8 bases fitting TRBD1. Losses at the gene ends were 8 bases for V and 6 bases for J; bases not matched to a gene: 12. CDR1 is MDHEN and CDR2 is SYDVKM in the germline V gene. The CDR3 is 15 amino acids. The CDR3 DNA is TGTGCCAGCCGAGTTGGACAGGGAAATGGTCAGCCCCAGCATTTT. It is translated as CASRVGQGNGQPQHF.

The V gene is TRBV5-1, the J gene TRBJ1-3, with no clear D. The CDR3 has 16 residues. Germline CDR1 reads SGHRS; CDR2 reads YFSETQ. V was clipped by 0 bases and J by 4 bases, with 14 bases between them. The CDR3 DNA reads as TGCGCCAGCAGCTTGGTTACCGCGACCAGAGGAAACACCATATATTTT. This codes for CASSLVTATRGNTIYF.

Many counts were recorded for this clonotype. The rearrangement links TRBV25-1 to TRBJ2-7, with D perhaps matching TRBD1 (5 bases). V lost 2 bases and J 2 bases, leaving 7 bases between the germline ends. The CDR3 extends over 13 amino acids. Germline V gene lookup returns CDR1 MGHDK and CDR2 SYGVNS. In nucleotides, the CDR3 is TGTGCCAGCAGTGAAACAGGCGCCTACGAGCAGTACTTC. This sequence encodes CASSETGAYEQYF.

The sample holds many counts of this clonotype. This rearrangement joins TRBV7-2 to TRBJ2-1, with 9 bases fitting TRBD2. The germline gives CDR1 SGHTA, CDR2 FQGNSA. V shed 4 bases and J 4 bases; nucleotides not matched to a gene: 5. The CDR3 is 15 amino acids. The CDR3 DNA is TGTGCCAGCAGCTCGACTAGCGGACAATACAATGAGCAGTTCTTC. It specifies CASSSTSGQYNEQFF.

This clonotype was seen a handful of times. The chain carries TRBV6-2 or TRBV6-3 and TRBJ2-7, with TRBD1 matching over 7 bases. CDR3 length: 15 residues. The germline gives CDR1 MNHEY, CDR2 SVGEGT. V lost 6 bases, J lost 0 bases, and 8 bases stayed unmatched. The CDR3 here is CASSLTGMSSYEQYF. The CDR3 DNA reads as TGTGCCAGCAGCCTGACAGGGATGAGCTCCTACGAGCAGTACTTC.

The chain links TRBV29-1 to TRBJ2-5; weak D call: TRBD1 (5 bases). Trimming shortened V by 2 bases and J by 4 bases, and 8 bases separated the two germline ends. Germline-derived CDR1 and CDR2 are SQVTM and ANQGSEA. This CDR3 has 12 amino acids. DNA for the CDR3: TGCAGCGTTGAAAGGGGAAGAGAGACCCAGTACTTC. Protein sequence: CSVERGRETQYF.

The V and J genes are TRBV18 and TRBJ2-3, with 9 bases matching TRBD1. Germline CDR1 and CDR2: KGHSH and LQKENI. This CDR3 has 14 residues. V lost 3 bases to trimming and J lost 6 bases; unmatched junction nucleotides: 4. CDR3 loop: CASSPRQGVDTQYF. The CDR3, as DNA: TGTGCCAGCTCACCTCGACAGGGGGTCGATACGCAGTATTTT. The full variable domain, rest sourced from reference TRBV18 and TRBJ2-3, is NAGVMQNPRHLVRRRGQEARLRCSPMKGHSHVYWYRQLPEEGLKFMVYLQKENIIDESGMPKERFSAEFPKEGPSILRIQQVVRGDSAAYFCASSPRQGVDTQYFGPGTRLTVL.

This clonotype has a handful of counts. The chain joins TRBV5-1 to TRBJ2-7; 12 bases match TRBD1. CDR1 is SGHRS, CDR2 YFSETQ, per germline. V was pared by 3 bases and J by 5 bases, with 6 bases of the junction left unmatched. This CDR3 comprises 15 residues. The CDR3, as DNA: TGCGCCAGCAGCTCGGGACAGGGGGCAACGAACGAGCAGTACTTC. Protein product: CASSSGQGATNEQYF.

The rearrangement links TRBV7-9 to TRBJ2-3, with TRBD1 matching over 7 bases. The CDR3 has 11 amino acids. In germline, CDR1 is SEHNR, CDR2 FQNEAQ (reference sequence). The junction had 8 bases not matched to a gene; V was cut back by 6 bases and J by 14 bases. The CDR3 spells CASSTRDSLYF. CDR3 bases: TGTGCCAGCAGTACAAGGGACAGCCTGTATTTT.

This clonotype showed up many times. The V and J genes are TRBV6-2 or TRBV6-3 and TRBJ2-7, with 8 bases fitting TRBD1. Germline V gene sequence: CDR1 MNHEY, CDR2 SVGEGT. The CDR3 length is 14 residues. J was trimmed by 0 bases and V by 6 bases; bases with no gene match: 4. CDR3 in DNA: TGTGCCAGCAGAACCGGGACAGGCTCCTACGAGCAGTACTTC. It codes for CASRTGTGSYEQYF.

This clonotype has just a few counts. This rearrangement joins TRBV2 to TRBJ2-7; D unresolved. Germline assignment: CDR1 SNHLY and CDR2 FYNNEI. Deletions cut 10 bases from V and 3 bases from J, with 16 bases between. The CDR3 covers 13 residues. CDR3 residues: CATKLDNSYEQYF. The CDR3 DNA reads TGTGCCACCAAACTTGACAACAGCTACGAGCAGTACTTC. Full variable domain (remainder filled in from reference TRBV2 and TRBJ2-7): EPEVTQTPSHQVTQMGQEVILRCVPISNHLYFYWYRQILGQKVEFLVSFYNNEISEKSEIFDDQFSVERPDGSNFTLKIRSTKLEDSAMYFCATKLDNSYEQYFGPGTRLTVT.

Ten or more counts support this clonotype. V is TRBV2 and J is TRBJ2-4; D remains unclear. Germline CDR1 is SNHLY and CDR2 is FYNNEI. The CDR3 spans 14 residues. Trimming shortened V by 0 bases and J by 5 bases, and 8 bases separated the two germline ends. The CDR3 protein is CASSEADGENIQYF. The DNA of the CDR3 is TGTGCCAGCAGTGAAGCGGACGGAGAAAACATTCAGTACTTC.

Here the CDR3 reads CASSYYGGGAGELFF. CDR3 nucleotides: TGTGCCAGCAGTTACTACGGAGGGGGGGCCGGGGAGCTGTTTTTT. The chain uses TRBV6-5 and TRBJ2-2, with a weak D call TRBD2 (7 bases). The CDR3 totals 15 residues. Trimming shortened V by 1 base and J by 6 bases, and 12 bases separated the two germline ends. Germline loops: CDR1 MNHEY, CDR2 SVGAGI.

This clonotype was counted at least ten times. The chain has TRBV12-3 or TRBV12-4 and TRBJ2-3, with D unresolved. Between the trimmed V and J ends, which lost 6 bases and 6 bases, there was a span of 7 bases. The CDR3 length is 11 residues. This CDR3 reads CASSSPDTQYF. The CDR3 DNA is TGTGCCAGCAGCTCCCCGGATACGCAGTATTTT.

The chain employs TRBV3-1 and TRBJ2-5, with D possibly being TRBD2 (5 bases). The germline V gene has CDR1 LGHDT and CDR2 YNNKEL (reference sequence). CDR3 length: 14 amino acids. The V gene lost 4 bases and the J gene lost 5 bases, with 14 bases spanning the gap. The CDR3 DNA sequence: TGTGCCAGCAGCCCAATTAGTACGGGGGAGACCCAGTACTTC. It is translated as CASSPISTGETQYF.

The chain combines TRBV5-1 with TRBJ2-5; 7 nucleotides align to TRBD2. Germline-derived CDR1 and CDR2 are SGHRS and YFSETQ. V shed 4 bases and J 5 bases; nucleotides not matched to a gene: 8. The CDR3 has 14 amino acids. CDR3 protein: CASSPFGGFETQYF. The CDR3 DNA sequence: TGCGCCAGCAGCCCGTTCGGGGGGTTCGAGACCCAGTACTTC. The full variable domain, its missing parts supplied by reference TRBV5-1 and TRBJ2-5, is KAGVTQTPRYLIKTRGQQVTLSCSPISGHRSVSWYQQTPGQGLQFLFEYFSETQRNKGNFPGRFSGRQFSNSRSEMNVSTLELGDSALYLCASSPFGGFETQYFGPGTRLLVL.

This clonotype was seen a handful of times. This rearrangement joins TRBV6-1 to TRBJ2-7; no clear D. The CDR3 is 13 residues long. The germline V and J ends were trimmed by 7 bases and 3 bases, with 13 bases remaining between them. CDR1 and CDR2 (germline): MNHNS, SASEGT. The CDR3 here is CASKVQANYEQYF. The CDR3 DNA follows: TGTGCCAGCAAGGTGCAGGCGAACTACGAGCAGTACTTC.

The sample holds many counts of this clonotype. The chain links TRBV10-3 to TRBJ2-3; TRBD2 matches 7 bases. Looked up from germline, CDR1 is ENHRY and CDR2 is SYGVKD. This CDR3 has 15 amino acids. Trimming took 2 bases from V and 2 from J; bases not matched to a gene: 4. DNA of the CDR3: TGTGCCATCAGTGAGGTAGCGGGTCACACAGATACGCAGTATTTT. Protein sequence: CAISEVAGHTDTQYF.

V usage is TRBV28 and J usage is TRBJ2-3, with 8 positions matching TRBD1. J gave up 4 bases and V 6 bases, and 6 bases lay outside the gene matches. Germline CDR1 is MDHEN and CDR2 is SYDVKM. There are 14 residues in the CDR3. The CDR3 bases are TGTGCCAGCAGGCGACAGGGGAGGCCAGATACGCAGTATTTT. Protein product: CASRRQGRPDTQYF. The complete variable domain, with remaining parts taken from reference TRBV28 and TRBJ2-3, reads DVKVTQSSRYLVKRTGEKVFLECVQDMDHENMFWYRQDPGLGLRLIYFSYDVKMKEKGDIPEGYSVSREKKERFSLILESASTNQTSMYLCASRRQGRPDTQYFGPGTRLTVL.